Below are 6 T cell receptor beta chains sequenced from a single sample in a study of blood T cell repertoires in COVID-19. TCRdb's table, derived via immunoSEQ multiplex PCR, lists solely in-frame clones and lacks some. This table holds roughly 350,000 clones, around 90% found once. The sequenced sample was peripheral blood. The receptors were gathered from a woman aged 18-35 years who had recovered from COVID-19.

This sequence joins TRBV10-3 and TRBJ2-3; no firm D call. The CDR3 spans 14 residues. The V end lost 11 bases, the J end lost 0 bases, and 15 bases lay between the germline ends. The germline V gene has CDR1 ENHRY and CDR2 SYGVKD. The CDR3 here is CAASAASSTDTQYF. The CDR3 nucleotides read TGTGCCGCCAGCGCCGCCTCTAGCACAGATACGCAGTATTTT.

CDR3 DNA sequence: TGTGCCAGCAGCCCCCCCCCGGGTGCCTACAATGAGCAGTTCTTC. Encoded protein: CASSPPPGAYNEQFF. This rearrangement joins TRBV3-1 (or the pseudogene TRBV3-2) to TRBJ2-1; D remains ambiguous. The CDR3 contains 15 residues. V lost 4 bases and J 2 bases, leaving 12 bases between the germline ends. Germline CDR1 reads LGHDT; CDR2 reads YNNKEL (reference sequence).

The rearrangement joins TRBV29-1 to TRBJ2-3; D is undetermined. Looked up from germline, CDR1 is SQVTM and CDR2 is ANQGSEA. The CDR3 is 16 residues long. Trimming removed 2 bases at V and 1 base at J, with 16 bases between. This chain's CDR3 is CSVESLVGARTDTQYF. CDR3 nucleotides: TGCAGCGTTGAAAGTTTGGTCGGAGCGCGCACAGATACGCAGTATTTT.

The J gene is TRBJ1-5, the V gene TRBV19; no definite D call. This CDR3 region has 15 residues. The V gene lost 3 bases and the J gene lost 0 bases, with 9 bases spanning the gap. The germline V gene has CDR1 LNHDA and CDR2 SQIVND (reference sequence). The CDR3 DNA is TGTGCCAGTAGTATTCTCGGAGGTAGCAATCAGCCCCAGCATTTT. It is translated as CASSILGGSNQPQHF.

The chain joins TRBV14 to TRBJ2-1; 14 positions match TRBD2. Looked up from germline, CDR1 is SGHDN and CDR2 is FVKESK. The CDR3 loop spans 17 amino acids. J was trimmed by 2 bases and V by 4 bases; bases with no gene match: 4. CDR3 region: CASSLGTSGGTYNEQFF. DNA of the CDR3: TGTGCCAGCAGCCTTGGGACTAGCGGGGGCACCTACAATGAGCAGTTCTTC.

On this clone itself: The same CDR3 arises from other DNA sequences in this sample as well. V usage is TRBV12-5 and J usage is TRBJ1-1; D ambiguous. There are 13 residues in the CDR3. V was shortened by 3 bases and J by 1 base, with 6 bases between the two germline ends. Germline lookup yields CDR1 LGHNT and CDR2 FRNRAP. This chain's CDR3 is CASGLGGNTEAFF. CDR3 DNA sequence: TGTGCTAGTGGTTTAGGAGGGAACACTGAAGCTTTCTTT.